This T cell receptor (beta chain) was profiled in a study of blood T cell repertoires in COVID-19. Across the whole study: Both acute and convalescent COVID-19 samples were obtained from the United States, Italy and Spain. The cDNA or gDNA used as material had been derived from T cells, B-cell-depleted T cells, or PBMCs.

This clone was counted only a few times. Study processing details: Estimation of nucleated cell counts was performed using reference gene primer amplification. TCRdb keeps only in-frame clones here, not all; method: immunoSEQ multiplex PCR. The V and J calls and the clone size are those of that table, but D and trimming were determined from the DNA. The table includes just under 60,000 clones, around 90% detected once. The CDR3 has 15 amino acids. In germline, CDR1 is MGHRA, CDR2 YSYEKL. Trimming stripped 4 bases from V and 5 bases from J, with 18 bases between. The clonotype was recovered from a human donor with active COVID-19. The donor label of this sample is uncertain. Input material: peripheral blood. This chain links TRBV4-1 with TRBJ2-7; D may be TRBD1 (5 bases). The DNA for the CDR3 is TGCGCCAGCAGCCGCTTACAGGCTCGATGGGACGAGCAGTACTTC. As protein: CASSRLQARWDEQYF.